This TCR beta chain stems from a study of molecular identifiers for immune sequencing clone quantification. In preparing bulk TCR libraries, previously described methods and listed TCR primers were used. TCRdb re-analysed the PCR reads in MiXCR, keeping a single row per CDR3 protein. The sample records around 300,000 distinct CDR3 sequences, 24% being singletons. A few counts support this clonotype. Its target is unknown. Trimming pared 6 bases from V and 3 bases from J, leaving 17 bases between. The CDR3 has 15 residues. The germline CDR1 and CDR2 sequences are SEHNR and FQNEAQ (reference sequence). General study findings and limits: More than 97% of effector molecules, versus under 1% of naive-cell molecules, belonged to clones above 20 RNA copies.

The chain uses TRBV7-9 and TRBJ2-5; perhaps TRBD1 as D (6 bases). This clonotype originated in a human donor in good health. Some libraries in this study had Jurkat cell RNA spiked in. The sample taken for sequencing was naive CD8+ T cells from blood, with Jurkat cell RNA spiked in. As to subset: FACS-sorted CD8+CD4-CCR7+CD45RA+ naive T cells. CDR3 bases: TGTGCCAGCAGTTCCCTGGAACAGGGAAAAGAGACCCAGTACTTC. It translates to CASSSLEQGKETQYF.